This TCR beta chain was captured by sequencing in a study of blood T cell repertoires in COVID-19. As for the study in general: COVID-19 samples collected from the United States, Italy and Spain covered acute and convalescent phases.

The V and J ends lost 3 bases and 5 bases, in that order; junction bases with no gene match: 10. Germline V gene sequence: CDR1 SGDLS, CDR2 YYNGEE. This CDR3 contains 15 residues. Authors' data handling: Amplification from reference gene primers served as the basis for estimated nucleated cell counts. Sequencing was performed with immunoSEQ multiplex PCR; in TCRdb, only in-frame clones are kept and a portion is missing. The DNA was the basis for D and trimming; V, J and clone size are from that table. This table holds around 71,000 clones, about 79% found once. The sequencing input was peripheral blood. This receptor was obtained from a man between 65 and 85 years old with acute or convalescent COVID-19. The chain employs TRBV9 and TRBJ2-7; 8 bases agree with TRBD2. The CDR3 coding sequence is TGTGCCAGCAGCGCAGGACTAGCCGCCCTCCACGAGCAGTACTTC. It encodes CASSAGLAALHEQYF.